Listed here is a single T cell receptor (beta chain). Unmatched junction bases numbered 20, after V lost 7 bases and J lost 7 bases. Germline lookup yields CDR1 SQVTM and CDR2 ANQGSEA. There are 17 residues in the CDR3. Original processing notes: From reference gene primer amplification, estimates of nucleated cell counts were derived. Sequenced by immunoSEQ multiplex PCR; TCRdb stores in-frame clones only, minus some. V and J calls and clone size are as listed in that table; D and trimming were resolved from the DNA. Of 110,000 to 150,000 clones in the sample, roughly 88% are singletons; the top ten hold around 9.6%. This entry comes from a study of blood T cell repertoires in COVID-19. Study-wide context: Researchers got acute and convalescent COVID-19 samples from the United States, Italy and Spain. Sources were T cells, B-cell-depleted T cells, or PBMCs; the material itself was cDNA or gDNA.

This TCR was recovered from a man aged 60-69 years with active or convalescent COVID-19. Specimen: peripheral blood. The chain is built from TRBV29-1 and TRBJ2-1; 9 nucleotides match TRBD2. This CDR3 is CSAGHLFRTSDWNEQFF. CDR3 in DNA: TGCAGCGCCGGACACCTCTTCAGGACTAGCGATTGGAATGAGCAGTTCTTC.